This T cell receptor (beta chain) stems from a study of spatial heterogeneity in lung cancer. In TCRdb, the 5' RACE reads were re-called with MiXCR into one record per CDR3 protein. In the table there are approximately 2,500 distinct CDR3 sequences, roughly 7.7% of which are singletons. This clonotype was detected only a few times. V was cut by 0 bases and J by 4 bases, with 9 bases left in between. Germline V gives CDR1 DFQATT, CDR2 SNEGSKA (reference sequence). CDR3 length: 13 residues. Regarding time point: sample taken at primary tumor resection. Unsorted whole RNA samples from tumor, nontumor lung or frozen PBMC were sequenced.

The sample here was normal lung tissue next to the tumor, taken at surgery. This sequence originates from a male donor with early-stage non-small cell lung cancer. This chain connects TRBV20-1 to TRBJ1-2; D ambiguous. CDR3 residues: CSARDARGYGYTF. CDR3 nucleotides: TGCAGTGCTAGAGATGCGCGGGGCTATGGCTACACCTTC.